These 21 T cell receptor beta chains were sequenced from one sample in a study of blood T cell repertoires in COVID-19 (TCRdb year 2020). Library generation was performed with the immunoSEQ multiplex PCR assay. TCRdb limited this immuneACCESS table to in-frame rearrangements with V and J called. A share of clones is missing; checked studies link under half to unresolved V genes, and the rest is unexplained. For this sample the table gives 150,000 or so clones, of which around nine tenths were detected only once. The leading ten clones occupy about 5% of the sample. Specimen: peripheral blood. These receptors were collected from a human donor in a cohort sampled during active COVID-19.

In its sample, this clone was seen a few times. The V gene is TRBV16, the J gene TRBJ1-2; 8 bases fit TRBD1. J was trimmed by 5 bases and V by 3 bases; bases with no gene match: 5. This CDR3 region has 14 residues. Germline CDR1 reads KGHSY; CDR2 reads FQNENV. CDR3 in amino acids: CASSQGTGGYGYTF. The CDR3 DNA reads as TGTGCCAGCAGCCAGGGGACAGGAGGGTATGGCTACACCTTC.

The chain combines TRBV29-1 with TRBJ2-1, with TRBD1 matching over 7 bases. Germline V gives CDR1 SQVTM, CDR2 ANQGSEA. The CDR3 length is 16 residues. The trim removed 6 bases at V and 0 bases at J, leaving 11 bases unmatched. Written as DNA, the CDR3 is TGCAGCGTCGCCCCTACAGGGGCTAGCTCCTACAATGAGCAGTTCTTC. This codes for CSVAPTGASSYNEQFF.

The V gene is TRBV20-1, the J gene TRBJ1-4; D not resolved. The germline CDR1 and CDR2 sequences are DFQATT and SNEGSKA (reference sequence). Between the trimmed V and J ends, which lost 4 bases and 8 bases, there was a span of 8 bases. The CDR3 consists of 11 residues. This CDR3 reads CSAMTGEKLFF. The CDR3 DNA reads TGCAGTGCTATGACGGGGGAAAAACTGTTTTTT.

The chain employs TRBV12-3 or TRBV12-4 and TRBJ2-7, with a possible D match to TRBD1 (5 bases). The V end was cut by 6 bases, the J end by 4 bases, with 13 bases between. The CDR3 runs 13 residues. The CDR3 protein is CASRLASGYEQYF. The DNA of the CDR3 is TGTGCCAGCAGGCTGGCCTCAGGGTACGAGCAGTACTTC.

This chain uses TRBV7-2 with TRBJ2-7; 11 bases fit TRBD1. The CDR3 is 12 residues long. J was trimmed by 11 bases and V by 5 bases; bases with no gene match: 5. Germline V gene data show CDR1 as SGHTA and CDR2 as FQGNSA. The DNA for the CDR3 is TGTGCCAGCAGCGGACAGGGGGCTTTAGAGTACTTC. Translating it yields CASSGQGALEYF.

This chain uses TRBV12-3 or TRBV12-4 with TRBJ2-7; tentative D call: TRBD1 (5 bases). The CDR3 spans 13 residues. Trimming pared 4 bases from V and 0 bases from J, leaving 7 bases between. The CDR3 region is CASSSGSSYEQYF. CDR3 coding DNA: TGTGCCAGCAGTTCAGGGTCCTCCTACGAGCAGTACTTC.

CDR3 residues: CASSFGRRRGTEAFF. Written as DNA, the CDR3 is TGTGCCAGCAGTTTCGGACGACGGAGAGGGACTGAAGCTTTCTTT. The rearrangement joins TRBV28 to TRBJ1-1; D ambiguous. This CDR3 is built from 15 residues. Looked up from germline, CDR1 is MDHEN and CDR2 is SYDVKM. Trimming took off 3 bases at V and 5 bases at J, with 16 bases between the two ends.

The chain uses TRBV7-3 and TRBJ2-7; 8 bases match TRBD1. The CDR3 spans 13 residues. V lost 5 bases to trimming and J lost 6 bases; unmatched junction nucleotides: 6. Germline loops: CDR1 SGHTA, CDR2 FQGTGA. The CDR3 DNA is TGTGCCAGCAGCCCGCGACAGGGGCGCGAGCAGTACTTC. Translated: CASSPRQGREQYF.

This clone showed up many times. This rearrangement joins TRBV4-3 to TRBJ2-6, with TRBD1 as a possible D gene (6 bases). Deletions cut 1 base from V and 1 base from J, with 8 bases between. The CDR3 runs 16 residues. Looked up from germline, CDR1 is LGHNA and CDR2 is YSLEER. The CDR3 sequence: CASSQVGQSGANVLTF. Here the CDR3 DNA reads TGCGCCAGCAGCCAAGTCGGACAGTCTGGGGCCAACGTCCTGACTTTC.

In regard to this clone: The sample contains more than one DNA sequence encoding this CDR3. The V call is TRBV9, the J call TRBJ2-7; D possibly corresponds to TRBD1 (6 bases). The V end was cut by 3 bases, the J end by 2 bases, with 9 bases between. Germline lookup yields CDR1 SGDLS and CDR2 YYNGEE. The CDR3 runs 13 residues. The CDR3 sequence is CASSADSPYEQYF. CDR3 bases: TGTGCCAGCAGCGCGGACAGCCCCTACGAGCAGTACTTC.

The V gene is TRBV4-1, the J gene TRBJ1-1, with D uncertain. The germline V and J ends were trimmed by 1 base and 6 bases, with 6 bases remaining between them. In germline, CDR1 is MGHRA, CDR2 YSYEKL. The CDR3 contains 12 residues. DNA of the CDR3: TGCGCCAGCAGCCAAGGATTAGCTGAAGCTTTCTTT. Protein product: CASSQGLAEAFF.

The rearrangement uses TRBV6-6 and TRBJ2-3; 8 bases match TRBD1. The ends lost 4 bases at V and 1 base at J; junction bases unmatched: 1. The germline V gene has CDR1 MNHNY and CDR2 SVGAGI (reference sequence). This CDR3 has 14 amino acids. This chain's CDR3 is CASSSRGRTDTQYF. In nucleotides, the CDR3 is TGTGCCAGCAGTTCCAGGGGGCGCACAGATACGCAGTATTTT.

The chain recombines TRBV29-1 with TRBJ2-7; 8 bases agree with TRBD2. CDR1 is SQVTM and CDR2 is ANQGSEA in the germline V gene. The CDR3 spans 15 residues. V shed 5 bases and J 1 base; nucleotides not matched to a gene: 10. The CDR3 DNA is TGCAGCGTTCACAATAGCGGGACCCCATCCTACGAGCAGTACTTC. The encoded protein is CSVHNSGTPSYEQYF.

V is TRBV19 and J is TRBJ2-7; D gene ambiguous. CDR3 length: 14 amino acids. CDR1 LNHDA and CDR2 SQIVND come from the germline V gene (reference sequence). Between the trimmed V and J ends, which lost 3 bases and 6 bases, there was a span of 15 bases. CDR3 nucleotide sequence: TGTGCCAGTAGTATCCCTAACAGCCTGGTCGAGCAGTACTTC. This codes for CASSIPNSLVEQYF.

This chain joins TRBV28 and TRBJ1-4; the match to TRBD1 covers 7 bases. With V trimmed by 5 bases and J by 5 bases, 14 bases remained unmatched. The CDR3 sequence is 17 residues long. Germline CDR1 and CDR2: MDHEN and SYDVKM. Here the CDR3 DNA reads TGTGCCAGCAGTGGACGGACAGGCGGGGGGATAAATGAAAAACTGTTTTTT. Translating it yields CASSGRTGGGINEKLFF.

The rearrangement uses TRBV28 and TRBJ2-6; D perhaps matches TRBD1 (5 bases). CDR3 length: 15 residues. Per the germline V gene, CDR1 is MDHEN and CDR2 is SYDVKM. V lost 5 bases and J 1 base, leaving 9 bases between the germline ends. The CDR3 DNA reads as TGTGCCAGCAGTGGCAGGGTATCTGGGGCCAACGTCCTGACTTTC. Translation gives CASSGRVSGANVLTF.

V and J are TRBV7-2 and TRBJ1-3; TRBD1 aligns across 8 bases. The CDR3 has 16 amino acids. CDR1 and CDR2 from the germline V gene are SGHTA and FQGNSA. V was clipped by 4 bases and J by 2 bases; unmatched bases: 7. CDR3 DNA: TGTGCCAGCAGCTCTCACCCAGGGGGCCCTGGAAACACCATATATTTT. This gives the protein CASSSHPGGPGNTIYF.

In its sample, this clone was seen a few times. The V call is TRBV11-2, the J call TRBJ2-7; a weak D match, TRBD1 (6 bases). V lost 1 base and J lost 0, with 13 bases in between. Germline CDR1 is SGHAT and CDR2 is FQNNGV. The CDR3 consists of 16 residues. The CDR3 loop is CASSLAARTASYEQYF. The CDR3 nucleotides are TGTGCCAGCAGCTTAGCCGCCCGGACAGCCTCCTACGAGCAGTACTTC.

The V gene is TRBV11-3, the J gene TRBJ2-7; 10 bases map to TRBD2. Germline CDR1 is SGHNT and CDR2 is YENEEA. V trimming: 7 bases; J trimming: 9 bases; junction bases outside the gene matches: 12. The CDR3 spans 14 residues. CDR3 sequence (DNA): TGTGCCAGCAACGTAGCGGGAGGTCTGCCCAGGCAGTACTTC. This encodes CASNVAGGLPRQYF.

This clone is a singleton in its sample. This chain joins TRBV29-1 and TRBJ2-5; 8 bases line up with TRBD2. The CDR3 consists of 13 residues. Germline V gives CDR1 SQVTM, CDR2 ANQGSEA. The V gene end was trimmed by 4 bases and the J gene end by 2 bases; junction bases not matched to a gene: 3. The CDR3 nucleotides read TGCAGCGTTGGATCTAGCGGGCAAGAGACCCAGTACTTC. Protein sequence: CSVGSSGQETQYF.

The rearrangement joins TRBV9 to TRBJ1-3; possibly TRBD1 for D (6 bases). This CDR3 has 15 residues. Deletions cut 3 bases from V and 3 bases from J, with 13 bases between. The germline V gene encodes CDR1 SGDLS and CDR2 YYNGEE. Written as DNA, the CDR3 is TGTGCCAGCAGCGCAGACTTCAGGGGTGGAAACACCATATATTTT. This sequence encodes CASSADFRGGNTIYF.